The clone carrying this TCR beta chain was counted only a few times. Its antigen is as yet unknown. TCRdb itself ran the 5' RACE reads through MiXCR, one entry per CDR3 protein. The sample lists 550,000 to 600,000 distinct CDR3 sequences; roughly 17% were seen once. The V end was cut by 0 bases, the J end by 0 bases, with 20 bases between. This CDR3 contains 20 residues. Germline V gene data show CDR1 as SGHTA and CDR2 as FQGNSA. The data stem from a study of T-cell memory formation after mild COVID-19. Across the study: Across donors, TCR clusters were largely donor specific. Study-wide points: The CD4+ clones that contracted clustered mainly within CM and EM, and the CD8+ clones concentrated in EMRA. CD4/CD8 balance held among clones contracting day 15 to 85, and later expanders leaned CD4+.

The source is an adult woman who had mild COVID-19 (a few samples of this study predate the infection). Cell type and time point are not known. This chain uses TRBV7-2 with TRBJ2-2; D is possibly TRBD1 (5 bases). The sequenced material came from PBMCs or a T cell subset sorted from them (not recorded which). The CDR3 reads CASSLADSALSASNTGELFF. Written as DNA, the CDR3 is TGTGCCAGCAGCTTAGCTGACAGTGCCCTCTCCGCATCGAACACCGGGGAGCTGTTTTTT.